The 4 T cell receptor beta chains given below trace back to one sample, sequenced in a study of PD-L1 blockade in urothelial cancer. The time point is: peripheral blood 6 weeks after treatment start. Repertoires were generated with immunoSEQ multiplex PCR, while TCRdb's copy carries only in-frame clones and drops some. The data hold some 110,000 clones, with less than 95% observed a single time. Sequenced here: PBMCs, sampled around atezolizumab (anti-PD-L1) treatment. The receptors here all came from a man in his fifties or sixties with urothelial cancer.

The rearrangement links TRBV2 to TRBJ2-3; TRBD2 matches 11 bases. The CDR3 spans 16 residues. Germline lookup yields CDR1 SNHLY and CDR2 FYNNEI. V lost 5 bases to trimming and J lost 6 bases; unmatched junction nucleotides: 10. The CDR3 bases are TGTGCCAGCAGTTATCTAGCGGGAGGTGTCAAGGATACGCAGTATTTT. Encoded protein: CASSYLAGGVKDTQYF.

J is TRBJ1-2 and V is TRBV7-9, with 10 nucleotides matching TRBD1. This CDR3 contains 13 residues. J was trimmed by 5 bases and V by 4 bases; bases with no gene match: 1. CDR1 and CDR2 (germline): SEHNR, FQNEAQ (reference sequence). DNA for the CDR3: TGTGCCAGCAGCTCGGGACAGGGGTATGGCTACACCTTC. Translating gives CASSSGQGYGYTF.

This chain joins TRBV5-8 and TRBJ1-5, with TRBD1 matching 8 bases. CDR3 length: 15 amino acids. The trim removed 4 bases at V and 4 bases at J, leaving 7 bases unmatched. CDR1 is SGHTS, CDR2 YDEGEE, per germline. The CDR3, as DNA: TGTGCCAGCAGCGTCCGACAGGGGACGAATCAGCCCCAGCATTTT. Translating gives CASSVRQGTNQPQHF.

The J gene is TRBJ1-5, the V gene TRBV19, with TRBD1 matching over 8 bases. CDR3 length: 21 residues. CDR1 is LNHDA and CDR2 is SQIVND in the germline V gene (reference sequence). Trimming cost V 2 bases and J 2 bases; bases outside gene matches: 20. CDR3 amino acids: CASSISFTGGIRKRGNQPQHF. In DNA, the CDR3 is TGTGCCAGTAGTATATCATTTACAGGGGGAATTCGTAAGAGAGGCAATCAGCCCCAGCATTTT.